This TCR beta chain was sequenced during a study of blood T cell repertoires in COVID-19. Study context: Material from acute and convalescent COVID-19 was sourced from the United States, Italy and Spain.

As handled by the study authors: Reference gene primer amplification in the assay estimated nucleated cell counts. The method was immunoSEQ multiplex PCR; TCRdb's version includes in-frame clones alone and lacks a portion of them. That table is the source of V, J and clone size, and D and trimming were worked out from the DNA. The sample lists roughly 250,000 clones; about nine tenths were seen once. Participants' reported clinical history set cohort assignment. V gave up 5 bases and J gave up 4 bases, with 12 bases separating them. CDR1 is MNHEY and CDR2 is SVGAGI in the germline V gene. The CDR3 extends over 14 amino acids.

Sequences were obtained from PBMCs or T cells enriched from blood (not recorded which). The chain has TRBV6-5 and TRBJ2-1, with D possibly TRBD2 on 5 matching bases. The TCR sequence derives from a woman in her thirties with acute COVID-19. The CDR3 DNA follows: TGTGCCAGCAGTCCTTCGACTAATTACAATGAGCAGTTCTTC. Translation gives CASSPSTNYNEQFF.